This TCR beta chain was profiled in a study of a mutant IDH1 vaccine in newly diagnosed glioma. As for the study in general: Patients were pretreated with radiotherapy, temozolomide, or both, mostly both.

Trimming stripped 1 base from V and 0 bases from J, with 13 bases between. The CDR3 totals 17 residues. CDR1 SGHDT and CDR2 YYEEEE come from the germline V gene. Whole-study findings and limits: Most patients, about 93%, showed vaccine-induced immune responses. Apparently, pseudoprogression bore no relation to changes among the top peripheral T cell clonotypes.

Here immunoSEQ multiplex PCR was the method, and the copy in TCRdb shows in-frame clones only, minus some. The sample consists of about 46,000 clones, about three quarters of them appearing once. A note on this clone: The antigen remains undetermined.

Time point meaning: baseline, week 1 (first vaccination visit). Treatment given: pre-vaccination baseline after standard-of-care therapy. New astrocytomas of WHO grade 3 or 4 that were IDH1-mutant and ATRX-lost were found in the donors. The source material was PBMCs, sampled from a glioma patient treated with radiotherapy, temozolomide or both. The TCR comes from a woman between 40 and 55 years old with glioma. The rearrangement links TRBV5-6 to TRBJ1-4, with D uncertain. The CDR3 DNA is TGTGCCAGCAGCTTGTCTTTGGGTTTATCAACTAATGAAAAACTGTTTTTT. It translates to CASSLSLGLSTNEKLFF.